Following are 25 T cell receptor beta chains from one sample sequenced in a study of cytomegalovirus exposure and HLA in healthy donors. PCR primers comprised 60 Vbeta and 13 Jbeta primers. Repertoires were generated with immunoSEQ multiplex PCR, while TCRdb's copy carries only in-frame clones and drops some. The table lists around 130,000 clones, 78% of them singletons. The source material was PBMCs. The receptors shown here come from a woman aged 40 to 50 in good health and CMV-seronegative.

This clone was counted ten times or more. J is TRBJ2-1 and V is TRBV27; 8 bases align to TRBD1. V shed 4 bases and J 9 bases; nucleotides not matched to a gene: 2. Germline V gene sequence: CDR1 MNHEY, CDR2 SMNVEV (reference sequence). The CDR3 extends over 12 amino acids. The CDR3 region has the DNA TGTGCCAGCAGTTGGACAGGGAGTGAGCAGTTCTTC. Amino acids: CASSWTGSEQFF.

This clone was observed a few times. The genes are TRBV28 and TRBJ2-5; 7 nucleotides line up with TRBD1. Germline lookup yields CDR1 MDHEN and CDR2 SYDVKM. V shed 6 bases and J 7 bases; nucleotides not matched to a gene: 14. The CDR3 sequence is 15 residues long. The CDR3 DNA reads TGTGCCAGCAGCGAATCGACAGGGATTGCGGGGACCCAGTACTTC. Its protein is CASSESTGIAGTQYF.

The chain combines TRBV6-6 with TRBJ1-1; TRBD1 might be the D (6 bases). Germline CDR1 and CDR2: MNHNY and SVGAGI (reference sequence). There are 15 residues in the CDR3. V was clipped by 2 bases and J by 0 bases, with 10 bases between them. CDR3 nucleotide sequence: TGTGCCAGCAGTTACGGGGACACTGTGAACACTGAAGCTTTCTTT. Translation: CASSYGDTVNTEAFF.

The chain couples TRBV5-6 to TRBJ2-7; possibly TRBD2 for D (5 bases). The CDR3 spans 14 residues. Between the trimmed V and J ends, which lost 3 bases and 3 bases, there was a span of 13 bases. Germline V CDR1 and CDR2: SGHDT, YYEEEE. CDR3 DNA: TGTGCCAGCAGCTCGGGATTAAGGGACTACGAGCAGTACTTC. Amino acids: CASSSGLRDYEQYF. The full variable domain, in which reference TRBV5-6 and TRBJ2-7 provide the parts outside the CDR3, is DAGVTQSPTHLIKTRGQQVTLRCSPKSGHDTVSWYQQALGQGPQFIFQYYEEEERQRGNFPDRFSGHQFPNYSSELNVNALLLGDSALYLCASSSGLRDYEQYFGPGTRLTVT.

This clone was recorded only once. The chain is built from TRBV7-2 and TRBJ1-6; no definite D call. The CDR3 has 15 amino acids. CDR1 is SGHTA and CDR2 is FQGNSA in the germline V gene. V was trimmed by 3 bases and J by 6 bases, leaving 12 bases between them. The CDR3, as DNA: TGTGCCAGCAGCTTGAATGGGCCAACTAATTCACCCCTCCACTTT. This gives the protein CASSLNGPTNSPLHF.

This clone has a single count. The chain links TRBV6-6 to TRBJ2-1; 10 nucleotides agree with TRBD2. The germline V gene encodes CDR1 MNHNY and CDR2 SVGAGI (reference sequence). CDR3 length: 14 residues. The V and J ends lost 6 bases and 6 bases, in that order; junction bases with no gene match: 5. The CDR3 loop reads CASSRLAGSNEQFF. DNA of the CDR3: TGTGCCAGCAGCCGACTAGCGGGTTCCAATGAGCAGTTCTTC.

This sequence joins TRBV11-2 and TRBJ1-1; tentatively, D is TRBD1 (5 bases). V gave up 6 bases and J gave up 1 base, with 12 bases separating them. CDR1 and CDR2 (germline): SGHAT, FQNNGV. The CDR3 is 14 residues long. The CDR3 DNA is TGTGCCAGCAGTTCTACAGGTGAGAACACTGAAGCTTTCTTT. Translating it yields CASSSTGENTEAFF.

The gene calls are TRBV10-3 and TRBJ2-6; D gene uncertain. CDR1 and CDR2 from the germline V gene are ENHRY and SYGVKD. The V end was cut by 3 bases, the J end by 0 bases, with 6 bases between. The CDR3 consists of 15 residues. The DNA for the CDR3 is TGTGCCATCAGTGACGGAGACTCTGGGGCCAACGTCCTGACTTTC. It specifies CAISDGDSGANVLTF.

This sequence joins TRBV5-4 and TRBJ1-1, with 11 positions matching TRBD1. This CDR3 has 15 residues. CDR1 SGHNT and CDR2 YYREEE come from the germline V gene (reference sequence). Losses at the gene ends were 4 bases for V and 4 bases for J; bases not matched to a gene: 6. CDR3 nucleotides: TGTGCCAGCAGCACATCCGGGACAGGGGGCACTGAAGCTTTCTTT. Amino acid sequence: CASSTSGTGGTEAFF.

The chain joins TRBV19 to TRBJ1-2; D gene unclear. Germline V lookup: CDR1 LNHDA, CDR2 SQIVND (reference sequence). The V end lost 3 bases, the J end lost 7 bases, and 9 bases lay between the germline ends. The CDR3 consists of 12 residues. This chain's CDR3 is CASSIAGAGYTF. The CDR3 region has the DNA TGTGCCAGTAGTATTGCAGGTGCTGGCTACACCTTC.

V usage is TRBV27 and J usage is TRBJ2-7, with 8 bases identical to TRBD1. This CDR3 spans 15 amino acids. J was trimmed by 3 bases and V by 4 bases; bases with no gene match: 8. CDR1 MNHEY and CDR2 SMNVEV come from the germline V gene (reference sequence). The CDR3 here is CASSSLDRGDYEQYF. DNA for the CDR3: TGTGCCAGCAGTTCACTTGACAGGGGAGACTACGAGCAGTACTTC.

The J gene is TRBJ2-7, the V gene TRBV19, with a possible D match to TRBD2 (6 bases). The CDR3 extends over 17 amino acids. Germline values: CDR1 LNHDA, CDR2 SQIVND (reference sequence). V shed 3 bases and J shed 1 base, with 19 bases lying between them. The CDR3 protein is CASSIPSGSTPSYEQYF. The CDR3 DNA follows: TGTGCCAGTAGTATCCCCTCCGGGAGTACCCCTTCCTACGAGCAGTACTTC.

The chain couples TRBV2 to TRBJ2-3; D tentatively fits TRBD1 or TRBD2 (6 bases each). V dropped 10 bases and J dropped 5 bases, with 10 bases sitting between them. The CDR3 runs to 11 residues. Germline V gene sequence: CDR1 SNHLY, CDR2 FYNNEI. The CDR3 is CATRGGDTQYF. CDR3 DNA: TGTGCCACCAGGGGAGGAGATACGCAGTATTTT.

The rearrangement uses TRBV2 and TRBJ1-5; D is unresolved. Trimming left V 8 bases short and J 2 bases short, with 13 bases between. The germline V gene encodes CDR1 SNHLY and CDR2 FYNNEI. The CDR3 has 14 amino acids. CDR3 nucleotides: TGTGCCAGCCAACTTGATCACGGCAATCAGCCCCAGCATTTT. Residues: CASQLDHGNQPQHF.

The chain recombines TRBV5-6 with TRBJ2-7; 12 bases are a match to TRBD1. Looked up from germline, CDR1 is SGHDT and CDR2 is YYEEEE. This CDR3 contains 15 residues. Trimming removed 5 bases from V and 5 bases from J; junction bases left unmatched: 8. The CDR3 nucleotides are TGTGCCAGCAGGTTCTTGGGACAGGGGGCCCACGAGCAGTACTTC. Translated, it gives CASRFLGQGAHEQYF.

The chain links TRBV25-1 to TRBJ2-3, with 8 nucleotides matching TRBD2. Trimming removed 10 bases from V and 0 bases from J; junction bases left unmatched: 3. Germline CDR1 and CDR2: MGHDK and SYGVNS. The CDR3 contains 13 residues. CDR3 protein: CATSGLSTDTQYF. CDR3 DNA: TGTGCCACTAGCGGGCTTAGCACAGATACGCAGTATTTT.

The chain links TRBV7-2 to TRBJ2-1; 14 nucleotides line up with TRBD2. There are 19 residues in the CDR3. Germline CDR1 and CDR2: SGHTA and FQGNSA. V gave up 3 bases and J gave up 0 bases; unmatched junction bases: 7. The CDR3 sequence is CASSFLRLAGGPSYNEQFF. CDR3 in DNA: TGTGCCAGCAGCTTCCTCCGACTAGCGGGGGGGCCCTCCTACAATGAGCAGTTCTTC.

The rearrangement links TRBV5-8 to TRBJ2-7, with unresolved D. In germline, CDR1 is SGHTS, CDR2 YDEGEE. V lost 4 bases to trimming and J lost 4 bases, with 12 bases between them. The CDR3 is 13 residues long. CDR3 sequence: CASSPGPLYEQYF. CDR3 coding DNA: TGTGCCAGCAGCCCGGGTCCCCTATACGAGCAGTACTTC.

This chain uses TRBV15 with TRBJ1-3; D gene unclear. The CDR3 is 16 residues long. Trimming removed 0 bases from V and 0 bases from J, with 9 bases in between. Germline assignment: CDR1 LNHNV and CDR2 YYDKDF (reference sequence). The CDR3 loop is CATSRDRALSGNTIYF. The CDR3 nucleotides are TGTGCCACCAGCAGAGATCGAGCTCTCTCTGGAAACACCATATATTTT.

This clone was recorded a few times. V usage is TRBV27 and J usage is TRBJ2-2, with D hard to call. CDR1 is MNHEY, CDR2 SMNVEV, per germline (reference sequence). The CDR3 has 14 amino acids. V gave up 3 bases and J gave up 6 bases, with 11 bases separating them. The CDR3 nucleotides read TGTGCCAGCAGTTTCTCCGGGTCTCCCGGGGAGCTGTTTTTT. Amino acid sequence: CASSFSGSPGELFF.

This clone came up once. V is TRBV28 and J is TRBJ1-2; TRBD1 aligns across 8 bases. After removal of 2 bases from V and 8 bases from J, the junction contained 10 bases not matched to a gene. The CDR3 loop spans 15 amino acids. Looked up from germline, CDR1 is MDHEN and CDR2 is SYDVKM. CDR3 amino acids: CASSLITLTGEGYTF. The CDR3 DNA sequence: TGTGCCAGCAGTTTAATAACCTTGACAGGGGAAGGCTACACCTTC.

The rearrangement joins TRBV28 to TRBJ2-1; D uncertain. Trimming took 8 bases from V and 8 from J, leaving 19 bases between them. CDR3 size: 14 residues. Per the germline V gene, CDR1 is MDHEN and CDR2 is SYDVKM. This chain's CDR3 is CASSPARYRHEQFF. CDR3 DNA: TGTGCCAGCTCCCCGGCTAGGTACCGGCATGAGCAGTTCTTC.

The chain employs TRBV11-2 and TRBJ1-4; D gene unclear. Trimming removed 1 base at V and 0 bases at J, with 9 bases between. CDR3 length: 16 amino acids. Germline CDR1 and CDR2: SGHAT and FQNNGV. The CDR3 DNA reads as TGTGCCAGCAGCTTAGTAGCTCTTGCAACTAATGAAAAACTGTTTTTT. As protein: CASSLVALATNEKLFF.

This chain links TRBV18 with TRBJ1-2, with TRBD1 as a possible D gene (6 bases). The CDR3 is 13 residues long. The V end was cut by 1 base, the J end by 7 bases, with 10 bases between. From germline, CDR1 is KGHSH and CDR2 LQKENI. CDR3 nucleotides: TGTGCCAGCTCACCACAGGGGGAAAGTGGCTACACCTTC. Translation gives CASSPQGESGYTF.

This chain uses TRBV7-9 with TRBJ2-1; D possibly corresponds to TRBD2 (5 bases). Germline CDR1 is SEHNR and CDR2 is FQNEAQ (reference sequence). Trimming cost V 8 bases and J 7 bases, with 12 bases left between them. The CDR3 consists of 12 residues. CDR3 region: CASDTRENEQFF. CDR3 DNA: TGTGCCAGCGACACCCGGGAAAATGAGCAGTTCTTC. Complete variable domain (other parts from reference TRBV7-9 and TRBJ2-1): DTGVSQNPRHKITKRGQNVTFRCDPISEHNRLYWYRQTLGQGPEFLTYFQNEAQLEKSRLLSDRFSAERPKGSFSTLEIQRTEQGDSAMYLCASDTRENEQFFGPGTRLTVL.